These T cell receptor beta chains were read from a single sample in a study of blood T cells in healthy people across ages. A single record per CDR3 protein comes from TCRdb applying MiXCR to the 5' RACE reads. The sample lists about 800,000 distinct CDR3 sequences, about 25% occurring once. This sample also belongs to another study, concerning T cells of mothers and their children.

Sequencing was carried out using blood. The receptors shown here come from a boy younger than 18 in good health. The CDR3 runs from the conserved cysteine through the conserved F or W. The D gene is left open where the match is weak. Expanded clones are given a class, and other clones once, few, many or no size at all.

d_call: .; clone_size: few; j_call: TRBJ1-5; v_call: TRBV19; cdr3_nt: TGTGCCAGTAGTATAGCTGCGGGGGCAAGCAATCAGCCCCAGCATTTT; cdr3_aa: CASSIAAGASNQPQHF
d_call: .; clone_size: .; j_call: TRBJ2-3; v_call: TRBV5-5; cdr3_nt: TGTGCCAGCAGCGACCCGCGATCGAACACAGATACGCAGTATTTT; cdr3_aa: CASSDPRSNTDTQYF
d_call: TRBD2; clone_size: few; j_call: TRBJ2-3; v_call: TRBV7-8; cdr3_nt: TGTGCCAGCAGCCCCTCCGGGACTAGCGGGGGGTCAGATACGCAGTATTTT; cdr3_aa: CASSPSGTSGGSDTQYF
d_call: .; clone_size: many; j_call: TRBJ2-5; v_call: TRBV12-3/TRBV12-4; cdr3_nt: TGTGCCAGCAGTTTAATTCGCAGTAAAGAGACCCAGTACTTC; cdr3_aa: CASSLIRSKETQYF
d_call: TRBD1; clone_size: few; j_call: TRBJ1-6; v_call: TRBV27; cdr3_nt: TGTGCCAGCAGTCCTTACCCGGGACAGGGCTCCTATAATTCACCCCTCCACTTT; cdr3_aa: CASSPYPGQGSYNSPLHF
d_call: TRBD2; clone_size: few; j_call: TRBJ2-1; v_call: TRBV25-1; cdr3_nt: TGTGCCAGCAGTGAGGACGTTTCCACTAGCGGACCCTACAATGAGCAGTTCTTC; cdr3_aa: CASSEDVSTSGPYNEQFF
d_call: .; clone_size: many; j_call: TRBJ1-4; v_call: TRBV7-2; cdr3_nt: TGTGCCAGCAGCCAGACAGTGGAGGAAAAACTGTTTTTT; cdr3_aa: CASSQTVEEKLFF
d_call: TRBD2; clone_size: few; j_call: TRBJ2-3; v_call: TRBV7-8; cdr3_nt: TGTGCCAGCAGCCCACTCACTCTAGCGGGAGGCACAGATACGCAGTATTTT; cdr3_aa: CASSPLTLAGGTDTQYF
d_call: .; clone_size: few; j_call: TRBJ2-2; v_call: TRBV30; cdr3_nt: TGTGCCTGGGGAGGTCTGAGGTCGAACACCGGGGAGCTGTTTTTT; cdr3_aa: CAWGGLRSNTGELFF
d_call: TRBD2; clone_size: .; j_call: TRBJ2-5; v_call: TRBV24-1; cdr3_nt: TGTGCCACCAGTGATTCACGAGCTAGCGGGAGGCAGACCCAGTACTTC; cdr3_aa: CATSDSRASGRQTQYF
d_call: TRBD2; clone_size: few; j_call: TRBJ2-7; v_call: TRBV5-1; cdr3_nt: TGCGCCAGCAGACCTAGCGGGGGGCTGACCTACGAGCAGTACTTC; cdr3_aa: CASRPSGGLTYEQYF
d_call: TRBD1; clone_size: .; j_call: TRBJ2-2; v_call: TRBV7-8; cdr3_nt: TGTGCCAGCAGCTTAGCGATGGTTGGGGGACAGGGCAACACCGGGGAGCTGTTTTTT; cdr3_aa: CASSLAMVGGQGNTGELFF
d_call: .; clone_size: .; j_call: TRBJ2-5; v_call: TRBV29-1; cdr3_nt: TGCAGCGTTGACCCTCTGGGGGTTCGGGAGACCCAGTACTTC; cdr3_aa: CSVDPLGVRETQYF
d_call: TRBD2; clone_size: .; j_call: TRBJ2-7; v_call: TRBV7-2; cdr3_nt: TGTGCCAGCGCTAGAGCGGGGGGGCGCTACGAGCAGTACTTC; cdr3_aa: CASARAGGRYEQYF
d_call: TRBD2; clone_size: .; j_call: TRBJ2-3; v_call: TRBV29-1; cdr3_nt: TGCAGCACGAGCGGGGCTAAAGATACGCAGTATTTT; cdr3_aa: CSTSGAKDTQYF
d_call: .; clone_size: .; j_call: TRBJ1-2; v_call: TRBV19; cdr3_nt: TGTGCCAGTAGTTCCGGACAGCGACCAGCTAACTATGGCTACACCTTC; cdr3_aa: CASSSGQRPANYGYTF
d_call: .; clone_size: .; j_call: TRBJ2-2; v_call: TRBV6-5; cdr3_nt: TGTGCCAGCAGTTACTTCCCGGGGGGCGAAGGCGGGGAGCTGTTTTTT; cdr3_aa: CASSYFPGGEGGELFF
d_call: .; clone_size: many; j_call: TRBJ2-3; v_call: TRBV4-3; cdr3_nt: TGCGCCAGCAGCCAAGCGCGGCGGTCTAGCACAGATACGCAGTATTTT; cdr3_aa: CASSQARRSSTDTQYF
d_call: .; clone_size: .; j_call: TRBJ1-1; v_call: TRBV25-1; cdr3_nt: TGTGCCAGCAGTGACGAGCTCGTAGCGGACGCGGGCCACACTGAAGCTTTCTTT; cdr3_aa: CASSDELVADAGHTEAFF
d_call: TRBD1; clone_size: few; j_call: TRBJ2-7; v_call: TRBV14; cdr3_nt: TGTGCCAGCAGCCACAGGGGGCGGCGCGAGCAGTACTTC; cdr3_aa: CASSHRGRREQYF
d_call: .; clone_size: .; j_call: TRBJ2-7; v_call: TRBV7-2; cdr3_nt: TGTGCCAGCAGCTTAAGCGGGCCCGTCGAGCAGTACTTC; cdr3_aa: CASSLSGPVEQYF
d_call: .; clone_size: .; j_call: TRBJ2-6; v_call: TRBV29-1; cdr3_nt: TGCAGCGGACTGACAGCAGGGGCCAACGTCCTGACTTTC; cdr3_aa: CSGLTAGANVLTF
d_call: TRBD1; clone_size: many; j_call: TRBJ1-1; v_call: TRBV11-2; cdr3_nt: TGTGCCAGCAGCTCCTCCGACAGGGCGAACACTGAAGCTTTCTTT; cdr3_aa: CASSSSDRANTEAFF
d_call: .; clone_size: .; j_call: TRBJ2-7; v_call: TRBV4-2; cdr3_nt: TGTGCCAGCAGCCAAGAAGGGACGGGGGGCCTCTACGAGCAGTACTTC; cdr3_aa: CASSQEGTGGLYEQYF
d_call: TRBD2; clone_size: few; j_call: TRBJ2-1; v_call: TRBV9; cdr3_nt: TGTGCCAGCAGCGTAGTGGTCGGGAGGGAAAATGAGCAGTTCTTC; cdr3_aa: CASSVVVGRENEQFF
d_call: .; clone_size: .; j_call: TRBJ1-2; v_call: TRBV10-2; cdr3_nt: TGCGCCAGCAGTCTGCCGTTGGAACACGGCTATGGCTACACCTTC; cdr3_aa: CASSLPLEHGYGYTF
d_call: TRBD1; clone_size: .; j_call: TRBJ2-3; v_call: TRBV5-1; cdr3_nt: TGCGCCAGCAGCTTGGGAGGGGGCCTGGATACGCAGTATTTT; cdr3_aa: CASSLGGGLDTQYF